Listed here are 7 T cell receptor beta chains from one sample, sequenced in a study of blood T cells in healthy people across ages. Combining a sample-barcoded 5' primer with a J-beta primer mix, a second PCR ran for roughly 7 to 12 cycles. TCRdb re-analysed the 5' RACE reads in MiXCR, keeping a single row per CDR3 protein. The repertoire holds around 900,000 distinct CDR3 sequences, with just over 50% as singletons. The material sequenced was blood. These receptors were collected from a woman aged 55-70 years in good health.

The chain links TRBV3-1 to TRBJ1-6; 9 bases line up with TRBD1. CDR3 length equals 15 residues. Germline trimming cut 1 base from V and 7 bases from J; bases unmatched to any gene: 2. Germline V gene sequence: CDR1 LGHDT, CDR2 YNNKEL (reference sequence). This chain's CDR3 is CASSQVGTGNSPLHF. The CDR3 DNA reads TGTGCCAGCAGCCAAGTTGGGACAGGGAATTCACCCCTCCACTTT.

The chain joins TRBV12-3 or TRBV12-4 to TRBJ1-4; 9 positions match TRBD1. The CDR3 totals 17 residues. Germline trimming cut 1 base from V and 2 bases from J; bases unmatched to any gene: 5. CDR3: CASSLGTGVSTNEKLFF. The CDR3 nucleotides read TGTGCCAGCAGTTTAGGGACAGGGGTCTCTACTAATGAAAAACTGTTTTTT.

The sample holds a few counts of this clonotype. The CDR3 loop is CSAGGTSGRRYNEQFF. The CDR3 coding sequence is TGCAGTGCTGGGGGGACTAGCGGAAGACGTTACAATGAGCAGTTCTTC. This chain connects TRBV20-1 to TRBJ2-1; 11 bases align to TRBD2. The germline CDR1 and CDR2 sequences are DFQATT and SNEGSKA (reference sequence). The CDR3 extends over 16 amino acids. J was trimmed by 4 bases and V by 5 bases; bases with no gene match: 10.

This chain links TRBV28 with TRBJ2-7; D is unclear. V was pared by 6 bases and J by 3 bases, with 18 bases between. Germline CDR1 reads MDHEN; CDR2 reads SYDVKM. This CDR3 has 15 amino acids. The CDR3 reads CASRPRTPPLYEQYF. The CDR3 DNA sequence: TGTGCCAGCAGACCTCGCACCCCACCCCTCTACGAGCAGTACTTC. The variable domain in full, completed from reference TRBV28 and TRBJ2-7, reads DVKVTQSSRYLVKRTGEKVFLECVQDMDHENMFWYRQDPGLGLRLIYFSYDVKMKEKGDIPEGYSVSREKKERFSLILESASTNQTSMYLCASRPRTPPLYEQYFGPGTRLTVT.

The chain employs TRBV7-9 and TRBJ1-2; the match to TRBD1 covers 7 bases. Germline loops: CDR1 SEHNR, CDR2 FQNEAQ (reference sequence). V was pared by 0 bases and J by 8 bases, with 0 bases of the junction left unmatched. CDR3 length: 12 residues. The chain's CDR3 is CASSLADRGYTF. The CDR3 DNA sequence: TGTGCCAGCAGCTTAGCGGACAGGGGCTACACCTTC.

About this clonotype itself: A much larger clone lies one base from this, so it may be a read error. This chain uses TRBV5-1 with TRBJ2-7; possible D gene TRBD1, 5 bases. V lost 0 bases and J lost 4, with 14 bases in between. In germline, CDR1 is SGHRS, CDR2 YFSETQ. The CDR3 has 15 amino acids. In nucleotides, the CDR3 is TGCGCCAGCAGCTTGGTCTGGGGCTTCCTGTACGAGCAGTACTTC. Translated: CASSLVWGFLYEQYF.

The V call is TRBV6-2 or TRBV6-3, the J call TRBJ2-7; no clear D. V was shortened by 5 bases and J by 3 bases, with 20 bases between the two germline ends. The V gene's germline CDR1 is MNHEY and CDR2 SVGEGT. The CDR3 loop spans 16 amino acids. CDR3 in DNA: TGTGCCAGCAGTACCAGCGACCCATTGCCCCTCTACGAGCAGTACTTC. The encoded protein is CASSTSDPLPLYEQYF.